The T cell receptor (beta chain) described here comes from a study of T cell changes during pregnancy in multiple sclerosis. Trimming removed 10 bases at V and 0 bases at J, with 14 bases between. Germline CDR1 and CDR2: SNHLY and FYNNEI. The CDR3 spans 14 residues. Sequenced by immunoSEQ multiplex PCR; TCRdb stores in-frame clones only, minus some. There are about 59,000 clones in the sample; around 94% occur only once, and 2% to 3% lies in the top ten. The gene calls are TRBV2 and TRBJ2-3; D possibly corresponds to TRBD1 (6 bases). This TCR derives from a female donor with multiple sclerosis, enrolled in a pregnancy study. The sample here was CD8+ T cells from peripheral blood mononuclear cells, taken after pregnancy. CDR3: CATPGHDSTDTQYF. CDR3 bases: TGTGCCACCCCGGGACACGATAGCACAGATACGCAGTATTTT.